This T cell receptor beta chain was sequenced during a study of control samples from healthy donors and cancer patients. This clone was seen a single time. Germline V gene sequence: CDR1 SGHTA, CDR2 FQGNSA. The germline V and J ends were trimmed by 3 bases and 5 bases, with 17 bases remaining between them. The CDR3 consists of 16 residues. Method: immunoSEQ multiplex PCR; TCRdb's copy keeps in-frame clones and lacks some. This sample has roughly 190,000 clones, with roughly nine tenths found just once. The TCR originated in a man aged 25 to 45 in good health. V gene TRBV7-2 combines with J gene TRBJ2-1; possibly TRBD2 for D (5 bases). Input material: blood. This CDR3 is CASSFPQFKRDNEQFF. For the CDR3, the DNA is TGTGCCAGCAGCTTCCCACAGTTTAAGAGGGACAATGAGCAGTTCTTC.